The present T cell receptor (beta chain) was sequenced within a study of shared clonotypes between healthy human individuals (dated by TCRdb to about 2020). About the study as a whole: A few men and two women, aged 18 to 49 years, made up the cohort. To increase sequencing depth and limit assay-specific biases, TCR repertoire library preparation and sequencing were carried out by different laboratories using diverse techniques. For each donor, CD4 naive and CD4 memory were each run on three plates, CD8 naive on two plates, and CD8 memory on one plate. The study deeply sequenced blood TCR repertoires of five healthy adults to estimate repertoire size and the extent of clonotype sharing between individuals. Each donor's leukapheresis produced roughly between roughly 0.85 and 9.5 billion PBMCs. Here is what the overall study found, with its caveats: Sharing across a few donors was observed for about 5% of naive CD4, under 4% of naive CD8, over 2% of memory CD4, and about 0.4% of memory CD8 clonotypes. Pairwise subsampling indicated that sequencing depth was expected to affect the degree of clonotype sharing among donors. Higher generation probabilities were observed for clonotypes shared by all four sorted-subset donors than for non-shared clonotypes. Rarefaction of sorted-subset datasets indicated incomplete sequencing despite the large sequencing depth. Sampling was limited to blood, and TCR repertoires in tissue likely differ from TCR repertoires in blood. Estimated clonotype richness was generally larger for naive than for memory subsets. Because the study included a small number of donors, the genetic and exposure-history diversity represented was limited.

TCR CDR3 regions were amplified from genomic DNA by multiplex PCR using the deep immunoSEQ assay. Extracted genomic DNA from each cell subset was distributed evenly across all wells of several immunoSEQ 96-well plates, and each plate was treated as a replicate. Each replicate PCR for sorted subsets received roughly 200 ng genomic DNA, equal to tens of thousands of T cell genomes. Purified libraries were measured with a Qubit 3.0 fluorometer, size-checked on a Bioanalyzer 2100, and measured again with the KAPA Library Quantification kit. Every immunoSEQ 96-well plate was sequenced on a separate single-read 150-cycle Illumina NextSeq 550 flow cell. For the original study's pipeline: Because the immunoSEQ output included only junctional sequences and no quality scores, the filtering could not be the same as the filtering used for full-length reads. Sequences were annotated with PyIR, a Python wrapper for IgBLAST v1.9, and V/J genes and CDR3 were assigned using IMGT germline references. Reads were removed for weak V/J assignments (E-value above 1e-6), missing CDR3, stop codons, out-of-frame junctions, or ambiguous translated residues. V3J clonotypes were defined as sequences sharing the same inferred V gene, J gene, and CDR3 amino acid sequence. Percentage overlap between repertoires was computed as shared unique clonotypes divided by the size of the smaller repertoire. Richness of each repertoire was evaluated using RTK rarefaction, the Chao1 estimator, and Recon v2.1 estimates of unobserved clonotypes. For all TCRbeta clonotypes obtained by the gDNA method from a handful of donors, generation probabilities were computed with OLGA. TCRdb holds this immuneACCESS table with in-frame rearrangements only. Some clones are missing; in checked studies, unresolved V genes explain under half, and the rest has no known cause. V, J and clone size reflect that table, while D and trimming were determined from the DNA. The sample table lists roughly 1 million clones, around 74% of them with a count of one. The top ten hold approximately 1.5% of the sample.

Note on this clone: Its antigen remains unidentified. Within one base of it there is no much larger clone, and no base qualities were kept.

Trimming leaves V shorter by 6 bases and J shorter by 7 bases, with the junction holding 8 bases beyond the gene matches. The CDR3 runs 13 residues from the cysteine to the phenylalanine. The DNA shown is the 39-base CDR3, in frame from base 1. Sequences SGHTA (CDR1) and FQGNSA (CDR2) are obtained from the germline V gene. The donors were healthy, HIV-negative adults who had no recently reported acute infections or vaccinations. All donors were Caucasian adults living in Nashville, Tennessee, USA. CD4+ T cells were enriched by magnetic negative selection, after which naive cells were positively selected on CD45RA and the negative fraction was taken as the memory subset. Blood was collected by leukapheresis, and PBMCs were isolated by Ficoll-Histopaque density gradient centrifugation and then cryopreserved in liquid nitrogen vapor phase. Purity and quantity of every magnetically sorted T cell population were checked by analytical flow cytometry. Genomic DNA was isolated from every sorted fraction and measured by UV absorbance on a Nanodrop 2000c.

Sample: memory CD4+ T cells sorted from blood. The label giving this sample's cell subset or site can be read as: CD45RA-negative fraction. The source of this sequence is a man aged 18 to 30 in good health. The chain employs TRBV7-2 and TRBJ1-1; the junction holds 7 bases that match TRBD1. At the DNA level, the sequence is TGTGCCAGCAGTAACCAAAACAGGGGTGAAGCTTTCTTT. It translates to CASSNQNRGEAFF.